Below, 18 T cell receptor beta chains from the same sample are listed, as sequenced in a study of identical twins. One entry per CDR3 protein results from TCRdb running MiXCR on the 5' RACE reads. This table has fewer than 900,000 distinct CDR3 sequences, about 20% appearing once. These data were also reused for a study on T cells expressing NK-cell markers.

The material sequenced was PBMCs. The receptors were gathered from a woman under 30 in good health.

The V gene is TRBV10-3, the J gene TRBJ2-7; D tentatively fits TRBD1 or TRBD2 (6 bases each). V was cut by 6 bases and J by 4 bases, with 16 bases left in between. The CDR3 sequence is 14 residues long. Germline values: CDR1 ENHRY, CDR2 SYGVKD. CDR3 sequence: CAISQGGGGYEQYF. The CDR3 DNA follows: TGTGCCATCAGCCAAGGGGGAGGCGGGTACGAGCAGTACTTC.

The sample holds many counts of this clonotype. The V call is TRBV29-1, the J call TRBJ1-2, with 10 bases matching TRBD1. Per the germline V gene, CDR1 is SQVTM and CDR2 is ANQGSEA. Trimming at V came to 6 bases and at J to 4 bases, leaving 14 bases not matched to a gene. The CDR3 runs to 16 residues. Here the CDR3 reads CSVVGQGDKPSYGYTF. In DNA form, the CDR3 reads TGCAGCGTGGTTGGACAGGGGGACAAGCCTTCCTATGGCTACACCTTC.

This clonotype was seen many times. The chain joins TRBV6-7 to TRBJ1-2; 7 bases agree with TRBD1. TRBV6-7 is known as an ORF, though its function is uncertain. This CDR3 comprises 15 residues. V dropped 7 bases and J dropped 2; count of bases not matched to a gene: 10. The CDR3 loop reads CASTSGQEENYGYTF. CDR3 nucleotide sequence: TGTGCCAGCACCTCCGGACAGGAGGAAAACTATGGCTACACCTTC.

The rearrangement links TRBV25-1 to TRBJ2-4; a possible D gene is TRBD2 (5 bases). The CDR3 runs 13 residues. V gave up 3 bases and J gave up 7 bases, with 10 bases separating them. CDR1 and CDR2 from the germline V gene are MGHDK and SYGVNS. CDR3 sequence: CASSEAGENIQYF. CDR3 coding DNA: TGTGCCAGCAGTGAGGCCGGGGAGAACATTCAGTACTTC.

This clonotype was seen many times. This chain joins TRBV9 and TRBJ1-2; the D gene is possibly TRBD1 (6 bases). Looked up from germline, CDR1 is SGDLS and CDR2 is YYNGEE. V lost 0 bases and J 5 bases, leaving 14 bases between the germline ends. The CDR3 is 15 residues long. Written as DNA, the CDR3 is TGTGCCAGCAGCGTAGAGGGGGGGCCTTTTTATGGCTACACCTTC. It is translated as CASSVEGGPFYGYTF.

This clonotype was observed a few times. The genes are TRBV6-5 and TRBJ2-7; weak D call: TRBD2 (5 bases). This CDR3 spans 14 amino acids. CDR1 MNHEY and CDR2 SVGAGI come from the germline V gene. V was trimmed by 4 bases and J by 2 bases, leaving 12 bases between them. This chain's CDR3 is CASSSPSGTYEQYF. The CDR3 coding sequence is TGTGCCAGCAGTTCCCCTTCCGGGACCTACGAGCAGTACTTC.

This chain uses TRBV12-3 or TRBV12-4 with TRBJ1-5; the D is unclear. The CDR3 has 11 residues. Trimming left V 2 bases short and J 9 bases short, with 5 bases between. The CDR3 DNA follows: TGTGCCAGCAGTTTATCCCTGCCCCAGCATTTT. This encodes CASSLSLPQHF.

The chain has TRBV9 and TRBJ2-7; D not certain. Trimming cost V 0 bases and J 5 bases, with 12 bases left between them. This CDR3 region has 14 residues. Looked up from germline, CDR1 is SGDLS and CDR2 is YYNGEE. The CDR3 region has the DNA TGTGCCAGCAGCGTAGCCCCTCTAGACAACGAGCAGTACTTC. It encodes CASSVAPLDNEQYF.

The CDR3 here is CASQQGLQETQYF. CDR3 DNA: TGTGCTAGTCAACAGGGCCTCCAAGAGACCCAGTACTTC. The chain is built from TRBV12-5 and TRBJ2-5; TRBD1 might be the D (6 bases). The V gene lost 8 bases and the J gene lost 1 base, with 11 bases spanning the gap. This CDR3 comprises 13 residues. Germline values: CDR1 LGHNT, CDR2 FRNRAP.

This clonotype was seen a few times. In nucleotides, the CDR3 is TGTGCCAGCAGCTCTAAGGTATACGAGCAGTACTTC. Translation gives CASSSKVYEQYF. The chain couples TRBV7-9 to TRBJ2-7; no reliable D call. The V and J ends lost 4 bases and 4 bases respectively, with 8 bases between them. Germline values: CDR1 SEHNR, CDR2 FQNEAQ (reference sequence). The CDR3 is 12 residues long.

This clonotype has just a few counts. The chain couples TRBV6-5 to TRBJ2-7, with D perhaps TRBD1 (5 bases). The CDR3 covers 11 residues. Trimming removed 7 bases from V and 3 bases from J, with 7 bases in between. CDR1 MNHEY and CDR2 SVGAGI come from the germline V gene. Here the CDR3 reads CASTDSYEQYF. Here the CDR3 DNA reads TGTGCCAGCACCGACAGCTACGAGCAGTACTTC.

This CDR3 reads CASSSGGWGDDIQYF. The CDR3 bases are TGTGCCAGCAGCTCCGGAGGGTGGGGGGACGACATTCAGTACTTC. The gene calls are TRBV11-2 and TRBJ2-4, with D maybe TRBD2 (6 bases). V lost 4 bases and J lost 8, with 18 bases in between. The CDR3 contains 15 residues. Per the germline V gene, CDR1 is SGHAT and CDR2 is FQNNGV.

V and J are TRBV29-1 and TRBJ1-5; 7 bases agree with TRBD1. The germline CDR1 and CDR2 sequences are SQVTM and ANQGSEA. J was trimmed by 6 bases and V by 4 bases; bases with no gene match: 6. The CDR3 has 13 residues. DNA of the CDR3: TGCAGCGTTGGACAGGGTGACGGTCAGCCCCAGCATTTT. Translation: CSVGQGDGQPQHF.

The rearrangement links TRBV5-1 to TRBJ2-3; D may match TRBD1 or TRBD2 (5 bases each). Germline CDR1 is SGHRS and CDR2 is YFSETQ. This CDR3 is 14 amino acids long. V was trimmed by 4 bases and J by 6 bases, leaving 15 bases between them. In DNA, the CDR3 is TGCGCCAGCAGCCAAGAGGGGAGACCCGATACGCAGTATTTT. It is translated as CASSQEGRPDTQYF.

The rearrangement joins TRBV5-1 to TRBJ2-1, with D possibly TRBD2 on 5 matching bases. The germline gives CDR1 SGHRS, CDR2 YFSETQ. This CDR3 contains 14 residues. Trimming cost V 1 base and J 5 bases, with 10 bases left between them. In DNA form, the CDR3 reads TGCGCCAGCAGCTTGAGTAGGGAGAACAATGAGCAGTTCTTC. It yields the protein CASSLSRENNEQFF.

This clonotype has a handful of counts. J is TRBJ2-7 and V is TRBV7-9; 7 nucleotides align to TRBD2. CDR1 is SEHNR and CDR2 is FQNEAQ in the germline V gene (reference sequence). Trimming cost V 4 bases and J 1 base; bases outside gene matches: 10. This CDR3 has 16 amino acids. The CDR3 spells CASSYLGAGVSYEQYF. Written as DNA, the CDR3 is TGTGCCAGCAGCTACCTCGGGGCGGGAGTTTCCTACGAGCAGTACTTC.

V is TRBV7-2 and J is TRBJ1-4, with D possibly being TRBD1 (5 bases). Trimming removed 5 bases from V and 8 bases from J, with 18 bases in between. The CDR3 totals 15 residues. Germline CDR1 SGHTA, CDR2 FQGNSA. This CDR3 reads CASSPVGAGREKLFF. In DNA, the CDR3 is TGTGCCAGCAGCCCGGTCGGGGCTGGAAGAGAAAAACTGTTTTTT.

The CDR3 protein is CASSKDAFSYEQYF. The CDR3 region has the DNA TGCGCCAGCAGCAAGGACGCCTTCTCCTACGAGCAGTACTTC. This chain links TRBV5-1 with TRBJ2-7; D gene uncertain. Trimming left V 4 bases short and J 0 bases short, with 11 bases between. Germline CDR1 and CDR2: SGHRS and YFSETQ. The CDR3 has 14 residues.